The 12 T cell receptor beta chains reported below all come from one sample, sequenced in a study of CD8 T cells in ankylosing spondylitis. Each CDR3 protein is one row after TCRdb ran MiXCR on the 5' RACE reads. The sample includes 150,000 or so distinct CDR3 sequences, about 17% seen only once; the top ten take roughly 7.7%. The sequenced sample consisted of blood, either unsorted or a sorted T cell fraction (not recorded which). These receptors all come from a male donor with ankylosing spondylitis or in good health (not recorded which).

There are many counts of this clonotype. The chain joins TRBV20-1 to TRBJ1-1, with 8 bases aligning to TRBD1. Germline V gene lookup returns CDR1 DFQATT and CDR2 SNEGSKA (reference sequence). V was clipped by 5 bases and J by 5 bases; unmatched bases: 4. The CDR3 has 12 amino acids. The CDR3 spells CSAVQGGTEAFF. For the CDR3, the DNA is TGCAGTGCTGTACAGGGGGGGACTGAAGCTTTCTTT.

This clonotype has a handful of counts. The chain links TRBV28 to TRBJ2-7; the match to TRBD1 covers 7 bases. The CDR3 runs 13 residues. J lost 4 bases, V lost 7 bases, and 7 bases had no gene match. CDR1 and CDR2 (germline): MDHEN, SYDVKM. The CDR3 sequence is CASTNTQGYEQYF. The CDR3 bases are TGTGCCAGCACGAACACACAGGGGTACGAGCAGTACTTC.

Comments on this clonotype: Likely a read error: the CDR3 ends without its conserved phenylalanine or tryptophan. CDR3 coding DNA: TGTGCCAGCACCCTCGGTTGGTATGGCTACACCCTC. This codes for CASTLGWYGYTL. V and J are TRBV3-1 and TRBJ1-2; no clear D. V was pared by 7 bases and J by 5 bases, with 11 bases between. The CDR3 runs 12 residues. Germline lookup yields CDR1 LGHDT and CDR2 YNNKEL (reference sequence).

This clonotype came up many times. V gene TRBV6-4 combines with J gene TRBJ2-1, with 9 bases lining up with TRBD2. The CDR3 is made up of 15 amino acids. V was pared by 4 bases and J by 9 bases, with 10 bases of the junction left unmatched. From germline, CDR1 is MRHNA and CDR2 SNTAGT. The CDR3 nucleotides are TGTGCCAGCAGTGTCTCCGGGACTAGCTTGATTGAGCAGTTCTTC. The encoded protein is CASSVSGTSLIEQFF.

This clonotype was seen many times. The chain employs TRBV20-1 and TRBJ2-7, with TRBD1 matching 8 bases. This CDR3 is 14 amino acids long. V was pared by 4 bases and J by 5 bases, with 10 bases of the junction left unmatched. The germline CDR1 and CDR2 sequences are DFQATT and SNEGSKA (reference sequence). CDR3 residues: CSATRDRGGNEQYF. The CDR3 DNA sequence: TGCAGTGCTACACGAGACAGGGGTGGGAACGAGCAGTACTTC.

The CDR3: CASSHDRGHGKNIQYF. The CDR3 nucleotides are TGTGCCAGCAGCCACGACAGGGGGCATGGCAAAAACATTCAGTACTTC. The genes are TRBV28 and TRBJ2-4; 10 bases line up with TRBD1. The V segment lost 6 bases and the J segment 3 bases; nucleotides outside the gene matches: 8. The germline V gene encodes CDR1 MDHEN and CDR2 SYDVKM. CDR3 length: 16 amino acids. Together with reference TRBV28 and TRBJ2-4, the CDR3 gives the full variable domain: DVKVTQSSRYLVKRTGEKVFLECVQDMDHENMFWYRQDPGLGLRLIYFSYDVKMKEKGDIPEGYSVSREKKERFSLILESASTNQTSMYLCASSHDRGHGKNIQYFGAGTRLSVL.

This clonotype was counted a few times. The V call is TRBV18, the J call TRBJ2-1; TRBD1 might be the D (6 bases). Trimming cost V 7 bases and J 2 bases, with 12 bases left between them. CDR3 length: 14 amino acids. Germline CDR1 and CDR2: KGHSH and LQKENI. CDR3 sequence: CASWNRVPYNEQFF. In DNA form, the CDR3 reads TGTGCCAGCTGGAACAGGGTCCCCTACAATGAGCAGTTCTTC.

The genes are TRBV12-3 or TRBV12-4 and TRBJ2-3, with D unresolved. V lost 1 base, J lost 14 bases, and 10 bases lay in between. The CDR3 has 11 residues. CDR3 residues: CASSLGPGRYF. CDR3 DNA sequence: TGTGCCAGCAGTTTAGGGCCTGGGCGGTATTTT.

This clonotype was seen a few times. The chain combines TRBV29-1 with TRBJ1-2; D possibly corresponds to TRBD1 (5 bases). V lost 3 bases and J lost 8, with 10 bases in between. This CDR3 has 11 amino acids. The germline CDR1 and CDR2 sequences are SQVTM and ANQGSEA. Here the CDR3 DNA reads TGCAGCGTTGATCCGGGGGAGGGCTACACCTTC. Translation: CSVDPGEGYTF. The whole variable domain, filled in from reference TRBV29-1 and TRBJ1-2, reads SAVISQKPSRDICQRGTSLTIQCQVDSQVTMMFWYRQQPGQSLTLIATANQGSEATYESGFVIDKFPISRPNLTFSTLTVSNMSPEDSSIYLCSVDPGEGYTFGSGTRLTVV.

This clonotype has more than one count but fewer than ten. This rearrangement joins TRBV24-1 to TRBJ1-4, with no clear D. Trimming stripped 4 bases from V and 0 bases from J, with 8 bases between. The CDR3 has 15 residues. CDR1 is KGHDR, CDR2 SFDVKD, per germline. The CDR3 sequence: CATSDGSATNEKLFF. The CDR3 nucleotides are TGTGCCACCAGTGACGGGTCGGCAACTAATGAAAAACTGTTTTTT.

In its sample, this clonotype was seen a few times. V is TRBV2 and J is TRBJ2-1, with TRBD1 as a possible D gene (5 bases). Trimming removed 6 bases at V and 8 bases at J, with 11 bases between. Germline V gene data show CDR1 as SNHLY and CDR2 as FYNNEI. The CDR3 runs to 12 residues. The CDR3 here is CASRLTGDEQFF. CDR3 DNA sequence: TGTGCCAGCAGGCTTACAGGCGATGAGCAGTTCTTC.

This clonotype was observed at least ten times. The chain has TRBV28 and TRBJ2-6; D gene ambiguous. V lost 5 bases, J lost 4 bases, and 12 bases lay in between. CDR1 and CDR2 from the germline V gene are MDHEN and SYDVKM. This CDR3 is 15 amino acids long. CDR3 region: CASSGSGTGANVLTF. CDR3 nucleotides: TGTGCCAGCAGTGGGTCCGGTACAGGGGCCAACGTCCTGACTTTC.